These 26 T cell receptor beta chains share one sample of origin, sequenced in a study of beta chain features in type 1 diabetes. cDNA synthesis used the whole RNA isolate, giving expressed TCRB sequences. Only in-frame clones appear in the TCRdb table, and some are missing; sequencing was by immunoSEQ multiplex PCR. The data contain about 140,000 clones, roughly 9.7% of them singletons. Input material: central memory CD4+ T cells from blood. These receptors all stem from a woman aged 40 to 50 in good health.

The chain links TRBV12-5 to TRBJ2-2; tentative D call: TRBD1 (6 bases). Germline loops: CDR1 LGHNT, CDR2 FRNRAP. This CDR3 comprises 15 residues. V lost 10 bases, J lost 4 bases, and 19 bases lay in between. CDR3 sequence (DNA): TGTGCTACCATACAGGGTTCTAGATCCACCGGGGAGCTGTTTTTT. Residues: CATIQGSRSTGELFF.

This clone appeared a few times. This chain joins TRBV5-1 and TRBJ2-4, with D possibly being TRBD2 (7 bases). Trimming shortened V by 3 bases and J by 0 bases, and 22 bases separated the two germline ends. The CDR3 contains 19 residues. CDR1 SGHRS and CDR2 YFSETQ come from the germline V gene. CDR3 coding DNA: TGCGCCAGCAGCTCCCCGGTAGGGGGGGGTGAACTAGCCAAAAACATTCAGTACTTC. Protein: CASSSPVGGGELAKNIQYF.

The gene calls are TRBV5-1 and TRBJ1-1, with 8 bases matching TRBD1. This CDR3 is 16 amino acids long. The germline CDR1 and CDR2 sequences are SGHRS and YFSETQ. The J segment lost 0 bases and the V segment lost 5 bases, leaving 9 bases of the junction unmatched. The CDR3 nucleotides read TGCGCCAGCAGAGAGGGGACAGGAACTTTGAACACTGAAGCTTTCTTT. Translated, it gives CASREGTGTLNTEAFF.

CDR3 DNA sequence: TGTGCCAGCAGTGGGGCGTCTGGTAGCGGGGGGTCCCCAGAGCAGTTCTTC. The encoded protein is CASSGASGSGGSPEQFF. This sequence joins TRBV2 and TRBJ2-1; 10 nucleotides align to TRBD2. In germline, CDR1 is SNHLY, CDR2 FYNNEI. The CDR3 consists of 17 residues. The V and J ends lost 4 bases and 10 bases, in that order; junction bases with no gene match: 16.

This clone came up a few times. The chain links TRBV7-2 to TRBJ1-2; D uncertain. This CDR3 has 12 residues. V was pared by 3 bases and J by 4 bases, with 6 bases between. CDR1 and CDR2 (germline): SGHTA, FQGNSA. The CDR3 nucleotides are TGTGCCAGCAGCTTGACTGCCTATGGCTACACCTTC. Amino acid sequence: CASSLTAYGYTF. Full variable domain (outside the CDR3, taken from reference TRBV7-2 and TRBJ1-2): GAGVSQSPSNKVTEKGKDVELRCDPISGHTALYWYRQSLGQGLEFLIYFQGNSAPDKSGLPSDRFSAERTGGSVSTLTIQRTQQEDSAVYLCASSLTAYGYTFGSGTRLTVV.

This CDR3 is CAISESPGTGYSPLHF. DNA for the CDR3: TGTGCCATCAGTGAGTCCCCCGGGACAGGTTATTCACCCCTCCACTTT. The gene calls are TRBV10-3 and TRBJ1-6, with 8 bases identical to TRBD1. With V trimmed by 0 bases and J by 8 bases, 6 bases remained unmatched. Germline V CDR1 and CDR2: ENHRY, SYGVKD. The CDR3 has 16 residues.

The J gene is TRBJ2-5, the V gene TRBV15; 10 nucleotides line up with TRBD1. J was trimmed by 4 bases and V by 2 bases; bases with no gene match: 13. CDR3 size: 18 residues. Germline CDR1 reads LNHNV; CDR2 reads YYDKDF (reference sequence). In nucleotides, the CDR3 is TGTGCCACCAGCAGACGCCTGGAGACAGGGGGCGACCGAGAGACCCAGTACTTC. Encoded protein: CATSRRLETGGDRETQYF.

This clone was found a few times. The CDR3 coding sequence is TGTGCCAGCAGTTACATGGGACAGGGAACGAATTCACCCCTCCACTTT. It codes for CASSYMGQGTNSPLHF. The rearrangement links TRBV6-6 to TRBJ1-6, with TRBD1 matching 9 bases. V lost 2 bases and J lost 7; bases outside the gene matches: 6. CDR1 and CDR2 from the germline V gene are MNHNY and SVGAGI (reference sequence). The CDR3 sequence is 16 residues long.

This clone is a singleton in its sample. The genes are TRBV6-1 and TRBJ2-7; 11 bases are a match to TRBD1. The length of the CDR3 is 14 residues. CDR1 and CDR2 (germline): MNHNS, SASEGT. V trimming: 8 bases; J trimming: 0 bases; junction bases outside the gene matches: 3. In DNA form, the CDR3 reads TGTGCCAGCCTCGGGACAGGGGGCTCCTACGAGCAGTACTTC. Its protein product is CASLGTGGSYEQYF.

The CDR3 loop is CASSFADTQYF. In DNA, the CDR3 is TGTGCCAGCAGCTTCGCAGATACGCAGTATTTT. The chain is built from TRBV6-1 and TRBJ2-3; D remains ambiguous. Trimming pared 6 bases from V and 4 bases from J, leaving 5 bases between. Germline V gene sequence: CDR1 MNHNS, CDR2 SASEGT. The CDR3 runs 11 residues.

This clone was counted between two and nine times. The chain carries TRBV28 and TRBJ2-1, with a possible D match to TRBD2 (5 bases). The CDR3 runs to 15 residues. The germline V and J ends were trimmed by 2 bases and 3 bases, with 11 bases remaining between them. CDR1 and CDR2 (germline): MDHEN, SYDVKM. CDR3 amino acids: CASSLGLAVYNEQFF. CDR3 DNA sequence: TGTGCCAGCAGTTTAGGGCTAGCCGTCTACAATGAGCAGTTCTTC.

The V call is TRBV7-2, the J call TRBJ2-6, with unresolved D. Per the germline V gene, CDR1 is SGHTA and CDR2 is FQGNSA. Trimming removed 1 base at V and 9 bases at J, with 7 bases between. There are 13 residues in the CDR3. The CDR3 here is CASSLGRINVLTF. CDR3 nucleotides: TGTGCCAGCAGCTTAGGCAGGATCAACGTCCTGACTTTC.

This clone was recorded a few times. The CDR3 loop is CSAMRNTEAFF. The DNA for the CDR3 is TGCAGTGCTATGCGAAACACTGAAGCTTTCTTT. The gene calls are TRBV20-1 and TRBJ1-1; D is uncertain. The germline CDR1 and CDR2 sequences are DFQATT and SNEGSKA (reference sequence). There are 11 residues in the CDR3. V lost 4 bases to trimming and J lost 2 bases, with 5 bases between them.

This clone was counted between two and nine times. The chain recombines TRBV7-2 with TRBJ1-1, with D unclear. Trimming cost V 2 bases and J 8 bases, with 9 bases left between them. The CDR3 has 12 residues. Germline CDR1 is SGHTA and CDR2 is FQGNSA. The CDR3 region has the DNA TGTGCCAGCAGCTTATCTCGAGTGGAAGCTTTCTTT. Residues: CASSLSRVEAFF.

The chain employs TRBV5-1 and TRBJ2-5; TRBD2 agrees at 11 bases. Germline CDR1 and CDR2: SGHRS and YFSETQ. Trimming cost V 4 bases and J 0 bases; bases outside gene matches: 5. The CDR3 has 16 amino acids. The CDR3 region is CASSPGTSGNQETQYF. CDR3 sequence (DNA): TGCGCCAGCAGCCCTGGGACTAGCGGAAACCAAGAGACCCAGTACTTC.

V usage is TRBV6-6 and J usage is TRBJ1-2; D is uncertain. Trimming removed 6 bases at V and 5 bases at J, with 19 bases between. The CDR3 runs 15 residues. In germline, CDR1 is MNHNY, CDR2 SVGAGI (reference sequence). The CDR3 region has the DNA TGTGCCAGCAGCCATTCCGGACGGGAACTATATGGCTACACCTTC. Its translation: CASSHSGRELYGYTF.

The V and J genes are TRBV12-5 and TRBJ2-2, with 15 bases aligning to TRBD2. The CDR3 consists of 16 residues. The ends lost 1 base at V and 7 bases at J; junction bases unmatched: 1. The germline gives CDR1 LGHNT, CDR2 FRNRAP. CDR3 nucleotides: TGTGCTAGTGGTTTGGGGACTAGCGGGGGGGGCGGGGAGCTGTTTTTT. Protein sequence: CASGLGTSGGGGELFF. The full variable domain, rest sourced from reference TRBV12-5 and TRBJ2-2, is DARVTQTPRHKVTEMGQEVTMRCQPILGHNTVFWYRQTMMQGLELLAYFRNRAPLDDSGMPKDRFSAEMPDATLATLKIQPSEPRDSAVYFCASGLGTSGGGGELFFGEGSRLTVL.

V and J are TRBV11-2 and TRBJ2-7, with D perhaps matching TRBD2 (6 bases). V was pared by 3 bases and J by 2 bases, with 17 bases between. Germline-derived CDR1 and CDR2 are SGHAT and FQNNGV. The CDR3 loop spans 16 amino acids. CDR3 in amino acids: CASSFRVTRGAYEQYF. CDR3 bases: TGTGCCAGCAGCTTTCGGGTCACGCGGGGAGCCTACGAGCAGTACTTC.

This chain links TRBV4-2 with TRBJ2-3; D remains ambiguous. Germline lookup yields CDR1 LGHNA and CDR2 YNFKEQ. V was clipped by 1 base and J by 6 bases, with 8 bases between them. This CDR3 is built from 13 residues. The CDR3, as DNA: TGTGCCAGCAGCCAAGCTGTCCGGGATACGCAGTATTTT. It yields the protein CASSQAVRDTQYF.

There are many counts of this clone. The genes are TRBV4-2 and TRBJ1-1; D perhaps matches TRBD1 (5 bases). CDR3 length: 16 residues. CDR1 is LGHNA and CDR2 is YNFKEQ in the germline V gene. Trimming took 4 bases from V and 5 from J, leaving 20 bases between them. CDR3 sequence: CASSPGGVAGRTEAFF. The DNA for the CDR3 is TGTGCCAGCAGCCCCGGGGGGGTGGCAGGGCGAACTGAAGCTTTCTTT.

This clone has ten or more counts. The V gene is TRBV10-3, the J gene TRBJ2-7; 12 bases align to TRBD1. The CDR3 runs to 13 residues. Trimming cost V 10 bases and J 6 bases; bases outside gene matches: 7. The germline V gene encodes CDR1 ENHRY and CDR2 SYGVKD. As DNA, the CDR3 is TGTGCCACTGAGGGACAGGGGGCCTCCGAGCAGTACTTC. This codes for CATEGQGASEQYF.

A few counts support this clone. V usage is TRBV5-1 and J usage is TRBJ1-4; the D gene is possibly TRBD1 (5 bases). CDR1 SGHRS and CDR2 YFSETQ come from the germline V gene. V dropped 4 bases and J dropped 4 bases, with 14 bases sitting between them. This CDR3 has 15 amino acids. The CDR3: CASSELGTLNEKLFF. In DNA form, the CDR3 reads TGCGCCAGCAGCGAATTGGGGACTCTTAATGAAAAACTGTTTTTT.

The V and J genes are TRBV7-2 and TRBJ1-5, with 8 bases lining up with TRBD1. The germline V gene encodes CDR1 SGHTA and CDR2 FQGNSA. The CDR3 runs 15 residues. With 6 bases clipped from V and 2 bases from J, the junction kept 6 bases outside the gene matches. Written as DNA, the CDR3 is TGTGCCAGCAGTATAGACAGGGGTGGCAATCAGCCCCAGCATTTT. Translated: CASSIDRGGNQPQHF.

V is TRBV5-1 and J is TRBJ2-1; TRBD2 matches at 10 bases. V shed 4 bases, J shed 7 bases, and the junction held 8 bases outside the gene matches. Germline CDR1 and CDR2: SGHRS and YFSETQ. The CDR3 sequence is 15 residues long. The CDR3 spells CASSGAGGQFNEQFF. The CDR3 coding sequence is TGCGCCAGCAGCGGAGCGGGGGGGCAGTTTAATGAGCAGTTCTTC.

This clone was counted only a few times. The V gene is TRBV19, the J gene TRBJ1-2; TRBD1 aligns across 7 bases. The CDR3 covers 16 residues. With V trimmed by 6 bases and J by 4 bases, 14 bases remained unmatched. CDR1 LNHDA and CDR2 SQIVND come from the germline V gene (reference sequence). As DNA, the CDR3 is TGTGCCAGTAGCCGAGATGGAGGCCCAGGGGGCTATGGCTACACCTTC. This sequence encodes CASSRDGGPGGYGYTF.

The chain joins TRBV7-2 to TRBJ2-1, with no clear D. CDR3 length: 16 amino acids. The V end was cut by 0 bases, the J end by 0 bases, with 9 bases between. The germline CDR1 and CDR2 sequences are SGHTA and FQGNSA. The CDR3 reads CASSLARLGSYNEQFF. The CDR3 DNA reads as TGTGCCAGCAGCTTAGCCAGGCTTGGCTCCTACAATGAGCAGTTCTTC.